The T cell receptor (beta chain) under discussion was sequenced for a study of cytomegalovirus exposure and HLA in healthy donors. Overall study findings and caveats: Overall, approximately 150 TCR beta chains were annotated as cytomegalovirus-associated.

This PCR relied on a set of 60 Vbeta primers and 13 Jbeta primers. Measured with immunoSEQ multiplex PCR; TCRdb has only the in-frame clones, and not every one. This table has tens of thousands of clones, about nine tenths appearing once. Germline-derived CDR1 and CDR2 are SGHRS and YFSETQ. Trimming left V 7 bases short and J 0 bases short, with 10 bases between. The CDR3 is 13 residues long. A note on this clone: The antigen is not known.

The source of this sequence is a man aged 25-40 years in good health and CMV-seropositive. The J gene is TRBJ1-1, the V gene TRBV5-1; D is unclear. The sequencing sample was made of PBMCs. The CDR3, as DNA: TGCGCCAGCTTTCGACAAATGAACACTGAAGCTTTCTTT. It encodes CASFRQMNTEAFF.